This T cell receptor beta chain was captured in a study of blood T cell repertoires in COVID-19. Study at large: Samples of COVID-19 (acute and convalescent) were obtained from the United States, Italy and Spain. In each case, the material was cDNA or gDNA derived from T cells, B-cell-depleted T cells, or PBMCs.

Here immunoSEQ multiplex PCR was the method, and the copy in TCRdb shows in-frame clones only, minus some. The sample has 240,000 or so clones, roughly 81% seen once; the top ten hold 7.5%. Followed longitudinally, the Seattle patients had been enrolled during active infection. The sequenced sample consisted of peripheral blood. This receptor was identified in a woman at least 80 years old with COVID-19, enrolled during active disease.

DNA of the CDR3: TGTGCCAGCTCAGAACAGGGGGACACTGAAGCTTTCTTT. Translated, it gives CASSEQGDTEAFF. This rearrangement joins TRBV18 to TRBJ1-1, with TRBD1 matching 8 bases. J gave up 3 bases and V 5 bases, and 2 bases lay outside the gene matches. This CDR3 is 13 amino acids long. Germline V gives CDR1 KGHSH, CDR2 LQKENI. Together with reference TRBV18 and TRBJ1-1, the CDR3 gives the full variable domain: NAGVMQNPRHLVRRRGQEARLRCSPMKGHSHVYWYRQLPEEGLKFMVYLQKENIIDESGMPKERFSAEFPKEGPSILRIQQVVRGDSAAYFCASSEQGDTEAFFGQGTRLTVV.